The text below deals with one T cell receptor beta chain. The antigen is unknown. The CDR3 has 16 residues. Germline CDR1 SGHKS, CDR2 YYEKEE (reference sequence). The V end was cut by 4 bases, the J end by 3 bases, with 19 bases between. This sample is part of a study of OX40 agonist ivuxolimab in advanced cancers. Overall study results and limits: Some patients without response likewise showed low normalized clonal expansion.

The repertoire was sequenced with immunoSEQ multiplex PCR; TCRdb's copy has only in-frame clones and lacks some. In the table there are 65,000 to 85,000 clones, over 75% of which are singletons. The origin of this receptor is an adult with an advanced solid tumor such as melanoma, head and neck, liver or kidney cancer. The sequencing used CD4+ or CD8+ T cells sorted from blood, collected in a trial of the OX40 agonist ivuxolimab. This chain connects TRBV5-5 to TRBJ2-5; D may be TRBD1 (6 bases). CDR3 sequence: CASSPRQGSKKETQYF. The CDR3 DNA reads TGTGCCAGCAGCCCACGGCAGGGGAGTAAAAAAGAGACCCAGTACTTC.